This T cell receptor (beta chain) was documented in a study of blood T cell repertoires in COVID-19. Per the study methods: Amplified reference gene primers provided the basis for estimating nucleated cell counts. The protocol was immunoSEQ multiplex PCR, while the TCRdb copy is restricted to in-frame clones and leaves out a portion. V and J calls and clone size are copied from that table; D and trimming were computed from the DNA. Of 310,000 or so clones listed, around nine tenths were seen once; the top ten hold approximately 4%. CDR1 is SGDLS, CDR2 YYNGEE, per germline. J lost 4 bases, V lost 3 bases, and 5 bases had no gene match. The CDR3 loop spans 14 amino acids.

The genes are TRBV9 and TRBJ1-2; TRBD1 matches at 8 bases. This sequence was found in a woman aged 50 to 65 with active or convalescent COVID-19. Sequences were obtained from peripheral blood. The CDR3 DNA sequence: TGTGCCAGCAGCGCGGACAGGGTGGGCTATGGCTACACCTTC. It codes for CASSADRVGYGYTF.